This T cell receptor (beta chain) derives from a study of OX40 agonist ivuxolimab in advanced cancers. Turning to the study itself: One patient with hepatocellular carcinoma and two with cutaneous melanoma, three in all, had partial responses.

Findings of the study overall: In the expanded peripheral T cells, antigen specificity was never determined.

Clones were sequenced by immunoSEQ multiplex PCR, and TCRdb holds only the in-frame ones, with some missing. The sample lists more than 85,000 clones; 90% were seen once. With regard to this clone: Antigen specificity is unknown.

The CDR3 is made up of 13 amino acids. The trim removed 6 bases at V and 4 bases at J, leaving 4 bases unmatched. Per germline, CDR1 SGHTA and CDR2 FQGNSA. At baseline, cycle 4 day 1, and cycle 7 day 1, blood was sampled. The sequencing used CD4+ or CD8+ T cells sorted from blood, collected in a trial of the OX40 agonist ivuxolimab. The V and J genes are TRBV7-2 and TRBJ1-1, with 8 bases lining up with TRBD1. This sequence originates from an adult with an advanced solid tumor such as melanoma, head and neck, liver or kidney cancer. The CDR3 region is CASRRTGPTEAFF. The CDR3 coding sequence is TGTGCCAGCAGGCGGACAGGGCCCACTGAAGCTTTCTTT.